The rows below give T cell receptor beta chains drawn from one sample of a study of Siglec-9 on CD8 T cells in melanoma. The table came from immunoSEQ multiplex PCR; TCRdb's copy has only in-frame clones and leaves some out. This repertoire shows almost 30,000 clones, approximately 80% found once; its top ten account for approximately 5%. Sequenced: Siglec-9- CD8+ T cells sorted from blood. Source of these receptors: a human donor in good health. Both conserved end residues are part of each CDR3. Each record gives: D gene, J gene, V gene, clone size, CDR3 DNA, CDR3 protein. D genes are given only for firm matches. A row's size may be missing; if present it is once, few, many or a size class.

d_gene: NA; j_gene: TRBJ1-2; v_gene: TRBV28; abundance: NA; CDR3nt: TGTGCCAGCAGTCTTGGCAGAACTAACTATGGCTACACCTTC; CDR3aa: CASSLGRTNYGYTF
d_gene: TRBD2; j_gene: TRBJ2-1; v_gene: TRBV13; abundance: NA; CDR3nt: TGTGCCAGCAGCCCCGGAGGGTTAGCGGGGGGTATTAATGAGCAGTTCTTC; CDR3aa: CASSPGGLAGGINEQFF
d_gene: TRBD1; j_gene: TRBJ2-1; v_gene: TRBV7-2; abundance: NA; CDR3nt: TGTGCCAGCAGCGCCCGGGACAGAAACAATGAGCAGTTCTTC; CDR3aa: CASSARDRNNEQFF
d_gene: NA; j_gene: TRBJ1-1; v_gene: TRBV28; abundance: NA; CDR3nt: TGTGCCAGCAGTTATGGGCCGGGCCGCAAGAACACTGAAGCTTTCTTT; CDR3aa: CASSYGPGRKNTEAFF
d_gene: NA; j_gene: TRBJ1-1; v_gene: TRBV10-3; abundance: NA; CDR3nt: TGTGCCATCGTTAGAGACACCTTGAACACTGAAGCTTTCTTT; CDR3aa: CAIVRDTLNTEAFF
d_gene: NA; j_gene: TRBJ2-2; v_gene: TRBV14; abundance: NA; CDR3nt: TGTGCCAGCAGCCAAGTAAGCTCTGGGGAGCTGTTTTTT; CDR3aa: CASSQVSSGELFF
d_gene: NA; j_gene: TRBJ1-5; v_gene: TRBV7-6; abundance: NA; CDR3nt: TGTGCCAGCAGCCTTAATGGGCGGGGATCCTTTAATCAGCCCCAGCATTTT; CDR3aa: CASSLNGRGSFNQPQHF
d_gene: NA; j_gene: TRBJ2-2; v_gene: TRBV28; abundance: NA; CDR3nt: TGTGCCAGCAGTCCGCCCTGGGGGCTAGCGGCGAACACCGGGGAGCTGTTTTTT; CDR3aa: CASSPPWGLAANTGELFF
d_gene: NA; j_gene: TRBJ2-1; v_gene: TRBV7-2; abundance: once; CDR3nt: TGTGCCAGCAGTCCGGGACTCCTGGGCAATGAGCAGTTCTTC; CDR3aa: CASSPGLLGNEQFF
d_gene: TRBD2; j_gene: TRBJ2-3; v_gene: TRBV13; abundance: NA; CDR3nt: TGTGCCAGCAGCCCTGGACTAGCGGCGGGTACAGATACGCAGTATTTT; CDR3aa: CASSPGLAAGTDTQYF
d_gene: TRBD1; j_gene: TRBJ2-1; v_gene: TRBV27; abundance: NA; CDR3nt: TGTGCCACCGGCGCCGGGACAGGGCGAGTTCGGGAGCAGTTCTTC; CDR3aa: CATGAGTGRVREQFF
d_gene: NA; j_gene: TRBJ1-1; v_gene: TRBV5-4; abundance: NA; CDR3nt: TGTGCCAGCAGCTTGGGAAGGAGTAACACTGAAGCTTTCTTT; CDR3aa: CASSLGRSNTEAFF
d_gene: TRBD2; j_gene: TRBJ2-3; v_gene: TRBV19; abundance: NA; CDR3nt: TGTGCCAGTAGTATTTCTAGCGGGGGGGCCGCGAGCACAGATACGCAGTATTTT; CDR3aa: CASSISSGGAASTDTQYF
d_gene: NA; j_gene: TRBJ1-2; v_gene: TRBV4-1; abundance: NA; CDR3nt: TGCGCCAGCAGCCCACGGCAGGCCATCTTAGAGAACTATGGCTACACCTTC; CDR3aa: CASSPRQAILENYGYTF
d_gene: NA; j_gene: TRBJ1-1; v_gene: TRBV7-9; abundance: few; CDR3nt: TGTGCCAGCAGCTCCGGGGCGGTGTGGGCTTTCTTT; CDR3aa: CASSSGAVWAFF
d_gene: NA; j_gene: TRBJ2-1; v_gene: TRBV6-6; abundance: NA; CDR3nt: TGTGCCAGCAGTTACTCGGTAGGGAGTACCTACAATGAGCAGTTCTTC; CDR3aa: CASSYSVGSTYNEQFF
d_gene: NA; j_gene: TRBJ2-1; v_gene: TRBV5-5; abundance: NA; CDR3nt: TGTGCCAGCAGCTTGGGCGGGGCCATCTCCTACAATGAGCAGTTCTTC; CDR3aa: CASSLGGAISYNEQFF
d_gene: TRBD2; j_gene: TRBJ2-7; v_gene: TRBV19; abundance: NA; CDR3nt: TGTGCCAGTAGTCTCGGACTAGTCTACGAGCAGTACTTC; CDR3aa: CASSLGLVYEQYF
d_gene: NA; j_gene: TRBJ2-6; v_gene: TRBV7-9; abundance: NA; CDR3nt: TGTGCCAGCAGCTTCGAGGAATCTGGGGCCAACGTCCTGACTTTC; CDR3aa: CASSFEESGANVLTF
d_gene: NA; j_gene: TRBJ1-2; v_gene: TRBV6-6; abundance: NA; CDR3nt: TGTGCCAGCAGTTACTTAGGGCGGGGTCTTAACTATGGCTACACCTTC; CDR3aa: CASSYLGRGLNYGYTF
d_gene: NA; j_gene: TRBJ2-1; v_gene: TRBV11-2; abundance: NA; CDR3nt: TGTGCCAGCAGCTTAACGGGCGCGGTCAACAATGAGCAGTTCTTC; CDR3aa: CASSLTGAVNNEQFF
d_gene: TRBD2; j_gene: TRBJ2-1; v_gene: TRBV9; abundance: once; CDR3nt: TGTGCCAGCAGCGTAGATTCCGCGGGGGGATGGAATGAGCAGTTCTTC; CDR3aa: CASSVDSAGGWNEQFF
d_gene: NA; j_gene: TRBJ1-1; v_gene: TRBV5-6; abundance: NA; CDR3nt: TGTGCCAGCAGCTTTGGGGGCGCGACTTTCTTT; CDR3aa: CASSFGGATFF
d_gene: TRBD2; j_gene: TRBJ2-1; v_gene: TRBV19; abundance: NA; CDR3nt: TGTGCCAGTAGTATAGAGGACAGACCGGGACTAGCATCTAACAATGAGCAGTTCTTC; CDR3aa: CASSIEDRPGLASNNEQFF
d_gene: NA; j_gene: TRBJ1-2; v_gene: TRBV9; abundance: NA; CDR3nt: TGTGCCAGCAGCGTGGGAGGGGTTGGTGGCTACACCTTC; CDR3aa: CASSVGGVGGYTF
d_gene: TRBD1; j_gene: TRBJ1-1; v_gene: TRBV27; abundance: NA; CDR3nt: TGTGCCAGCAGTATCCTCTTGGGACAGGGGGCAACTGAAGCTTTCTTT; CDR3aa: CASSILLGQGATEAFF
d_gene: NA; j_gene: TRBJ1-2; v_gene: TRBV29-1; abundance: few; CDR3nt: TGCAGCGTTGAAGATCAAACTCTGTGGCATAGGCCCTACACCTTC; CDR3aa: CSVEDQTLWHRPYTF
d_gene: TRBD1; j_gene: TRBJ2-2; v_gene: TRBV4-1; abundance: NA; CDR3nt: TGCGCCAGCAGCCACGGGACAGGGTATGCCGGGGAGCTGTTTTTT; CDR3aa: CASSHGTGYAGELFF
d_gene: NA; j_gene: TRBJ1-3; v_gene: TRBV28; abundance: once; CDR3nt: TGTGCCAGCAGTTTATTAATAGGGGGGTTCGTCGGAAACACCATATATTTT; CDR3aa: CASSLLIGGFVGNTIYF
d_gene: NA; j_gene: TRBJ2-3; v_gene: TRBV6-5; abundance: NA; CDR3nt: TGTGCCAGCAGAAACCGGACCTTCACAGATACGCAGTATTTT; CDR3aa: CASRNRTFTDTQYF
d_gene: NA; j_gene: TRBJ2-1; v_gene: TRBV2; abundance: NA; CDR3nt: TGTGCCAGCAGGGATTGGACAGAGCAGTTCTTC; CDR3aa: CASRDWTEQFF
d_gene: NA; j_gene: TRBJ2-7; v_gene: TRBV6-4; abundance: NA; CDR3nt: TGTGCCAGCAGTGACTCGTCGGGGCGTGAGCAGTACTTC; CDR3aa: CASSDSSGREQYF
d_gene: NA; j_gene: TRBJ2-7; v_gene: TRBV6-1; abundance: NA; CDR3nt: TGTGCCAGCAGTGATTACGGTGCCTACGAGCAGTACTTC; CDR3aa: CASSDYGAYEQYF
d_gene: NA; j_gene: TRBJ1-1; v_gene: TRBV5-1; abundance: few; CDR3nt: TGCGCCAGCAGGGAAACAGGGTATGCAGGTGAAGCTTTCTTT; CDR3aa: CASRETGYAGEAFF
d_gene: NA; j_gene: TRBJ1-2; v_gene: TRBV10-2; abundance: NA; CDR3nt: TGCGCCAGCAGTCAACTCAGTCCTAACTATGGCTACACCTTC; CDR3aa: CASSQLSPNYGYTF
d_gene: TRBD1; j_gene: TRBJ1-1; v_gene: TRBV9; abundance: medium-sized; CDR3nt: TGTGCCAGCAGCGTAGACCTCGCAGGGGGCTTCACTGAAGCTTTCTTT; CDR3aa: CASSVDLAGGFTEAFF
d_gene: NA; j_gene: TRBJ2-7; v_gene: TRBV4-1; abundance: NA; CDR3nt: TGCGCCAGCAGCCCCGGACAGAATCCCTACGAGCAGTACTTC; CDR3aa: CASSPGQNPYEQYF
d_gene: TRBD1; j_gene: TRBJ2-7; v_gene: TRBV19; abundance: NA; CDR3nt: TGTGCCAGTAGCCCGGGGGACAGGGGATTCTACGAGCAGTACTTC; CDR3aa: CASSPGDRGFYEQYF
d_gene: NA; j_gene: TRBJ2-1; v_gene: TRBV2; abundance: NA; CDR3nt: TGTGCCAGCAGTGGCAGACAGAGCAGCTCCTACAATGAGCAGTTCTTC; CDR3aa: CASSGRQSSSYNEQFF
d_gene: NA; j_gene: TRBJ1-5; v_gene: TRBV10-1; abundance: NA; CDR3nt: TGCGCCAGCAGTGAGTCTGGTCAGCCCCAGCATTTT; CDR3aa: CASSESGQPQHF
d_gene: NA; j_gene: TRBJ1-1; v_gene: TRBV7-8; abundance: NA; CDR3nt: TGTGCCAGCAGCTTAGGGGAGGGAGGAACTGAAGCTTTCTTT; CDR3aa: CASSLGEGGTEAFF
d_gene: NA; j_gene: TRBJ2-7; v_gene: TRBV11-2; abundance: NA; CDR3nt: TGTGCCAGCAGTTACGGTAGGGGACTCTCCTACGAGCAGTACTTC; CDR3aa: CASSYGRGLSYEQYF
d_gene: TRBD2; j_gene: TRBJ2-1; v_gene: TRBV29-1; abundance: NA; CDR3nt: TGCAGCGTTGATAGCACTAGCGGCTCCTACAATGAGCAGTTCTTC; CDR3aa: CSVDSTSGSYNEQFF
d_gene: NA; j_gene: TRBJ1-6; v_gene: TRBV7-9; abundance: NA; CDR3nt: TGTGCCAGCAGAGAGGGGGGCAGTGATTCACCCCTCCACTTT; CDR3aa: CASREGGSDSPLHF
d_gene: NA; j_gene: TRBJ1-5; v_gene: TRBV19; abundance: NA; CDR3nt: TGTGCCAGTAGTATCCTGGGGAATAGCAATCAGCCCCAGCATTTT; CDR3aa: CASSILGNSNQPQHF
d_gene: NA; j_gene: TRBJ2-3; v_gene: TRBV5-1; abundance: NA; CDR3nt: TGCGCCAGCAGCTTGCTGAACAGGGCAGATACGCAGTATTTT; CDR3aa: CASSLLNRADTQYF